The clone carrying this T cell receptor (beta chain) was recorded many times. Its antigen is currently unknown. The CDR3 is 13 residues long. Germline lookup yields CDR1 MNHNS and CDR2 SASEGT. Between the trimmed V and J ends, which lost 6 bases and 4 bases, there was a span of 9 bases. This entry comes from a study of metastatic and nonmetastatic thyroid tumors. Overall study: Peripheral blood and tumor or nodule samples from malignant and benign thyroid patients were compared.

Study-level findings and limits: Reported TCR beta diversity, measured in blood and tumor, was significantly higher for malignant thyroid tumors than for benign nodules.

Thyroid surgery took place with no prior treatment in any patient. TCRdb reanalyzed the PCR reads with MiXCR. The sample has tens of thousands of clones; 24% are singletons. What was sequenced was blood. This receptor was taken from a male donor with papillary thyroid cancer or a benign thyroid nodule (not recorded which). Some clones in this sample may be carry-over from other donors' samples. The rearrangement joins TRBV6-1 to TRBJ2-2; D gene ambiguous. The CDR3 sequence is CASRPTSTGELFF. CDR3 DNA: TGTGCCAGCAGGCCCACCAGCACCGGGGAGCTGTTTTTT.